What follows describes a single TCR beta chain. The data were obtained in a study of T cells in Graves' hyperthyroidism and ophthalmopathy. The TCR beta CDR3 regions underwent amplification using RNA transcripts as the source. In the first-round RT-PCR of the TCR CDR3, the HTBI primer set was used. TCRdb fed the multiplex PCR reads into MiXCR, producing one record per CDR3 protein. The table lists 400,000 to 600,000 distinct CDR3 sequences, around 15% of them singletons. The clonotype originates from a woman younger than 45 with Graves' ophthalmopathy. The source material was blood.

CDR3 sequence (DNA): TGTGCCACCAGCAGAGATTTCCCGGTTGACACTGAAGCTTTCTTT. This encodes CATSRDFPVDTEAFF. The chain has TRBV15 and TRBJ1-1, with unresolved D. The length of the CDR3 is 15 residues. V lost 0 bases and J 3 bases, leaving 11 bases between the germline ends. CDR1 and CDR2 from the germline V gene are LNHNV and YYDKDF (reference sequence).